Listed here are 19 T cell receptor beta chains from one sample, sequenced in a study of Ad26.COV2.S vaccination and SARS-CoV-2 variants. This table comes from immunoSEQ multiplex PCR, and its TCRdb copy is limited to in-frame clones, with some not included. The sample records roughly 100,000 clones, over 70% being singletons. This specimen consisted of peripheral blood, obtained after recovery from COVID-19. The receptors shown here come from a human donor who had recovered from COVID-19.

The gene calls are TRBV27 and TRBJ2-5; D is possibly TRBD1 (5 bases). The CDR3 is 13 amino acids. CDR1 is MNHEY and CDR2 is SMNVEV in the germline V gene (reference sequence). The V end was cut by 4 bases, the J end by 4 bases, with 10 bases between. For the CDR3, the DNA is TGTGCCAGCAGTTGGGCTAGGGGAGAGACCCAGTACTTC. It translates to CASSWARGETQYF.

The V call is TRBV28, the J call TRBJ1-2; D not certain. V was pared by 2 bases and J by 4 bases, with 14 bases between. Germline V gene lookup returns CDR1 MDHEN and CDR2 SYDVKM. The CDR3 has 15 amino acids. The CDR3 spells CASSLGGIEVYGYTF. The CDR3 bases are TGTGCCAGCAGTTTAGGAGGAATAGAGGTCTATGGCTACACCTTC.

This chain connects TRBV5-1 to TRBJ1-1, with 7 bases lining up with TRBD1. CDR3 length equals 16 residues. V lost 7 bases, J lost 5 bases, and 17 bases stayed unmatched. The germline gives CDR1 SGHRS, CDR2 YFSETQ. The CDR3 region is CASAHGEGAARTEAFF. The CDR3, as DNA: TGCGCCAGCGCCCACGGTGAGGGGGCTGCTAGGACTGAAGCTTTCTTT. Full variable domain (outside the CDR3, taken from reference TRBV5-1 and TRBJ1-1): KAGVTQTPRYLIKTRGQQVTLSCSPISGHRSVSWYQQTPGQGLQFLFEYFSETQRNKGNFPGRFSGRQFSNSRSEMNVSTLELGDSALYLCASAHGEGAARTEAFFGQGTRLTVV.

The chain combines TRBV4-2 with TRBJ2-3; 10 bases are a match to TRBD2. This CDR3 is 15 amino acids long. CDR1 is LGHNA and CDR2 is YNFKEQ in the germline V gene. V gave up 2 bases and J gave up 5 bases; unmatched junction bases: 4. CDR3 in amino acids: CASSQSGGAIDTQYF. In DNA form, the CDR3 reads TGTGCCAGCAGCCAAAGCGGGGGGGCAATAGATACGCAGTATTTT.

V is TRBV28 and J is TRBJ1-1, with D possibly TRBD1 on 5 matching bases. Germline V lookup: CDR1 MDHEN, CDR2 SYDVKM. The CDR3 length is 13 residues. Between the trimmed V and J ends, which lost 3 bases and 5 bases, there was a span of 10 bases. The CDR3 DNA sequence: TGTGCCAGCAGTTTTGTCCAGGGAACTGAAGCTTTCTTT. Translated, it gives CASSFVQGTEAFF. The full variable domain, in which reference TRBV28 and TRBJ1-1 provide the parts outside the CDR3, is DVKVTQSSRYLVKRTGEKVFLECVQDMDHENMFWYRQDPGLGLRLIYFSYDVKMKEKGDIPEGYSVSREKKERFSLILESASTNQTSMYLCASSFVQGTEAFFGQGTRLTVV.

CDR3 DNA: TGCGCCAGCAGCCAAGATTCGAGACAGGGGAACTCACCCCTCCACTTT. It is translated as CASSQDSRQGNSPLHF. V is TRBV4-1 and J is TRBJ1-6; TRBD1 aligns across 8 bases. This CDR3 spans 16 amino acids. Trimming cost V 0 bases and J 10 bases; bases outside gene matches: 8. The germline V gene has CDR1 MGHRA and CDR2 YSYEKL.

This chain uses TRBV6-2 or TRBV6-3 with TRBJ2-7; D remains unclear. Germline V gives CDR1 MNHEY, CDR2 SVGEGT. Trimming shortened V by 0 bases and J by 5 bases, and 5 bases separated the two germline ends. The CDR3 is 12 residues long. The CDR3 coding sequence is TGTGCCAGCAGTTACTCGCAGGACGAGCAGTACTTC. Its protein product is CASSYSQDEQYF.

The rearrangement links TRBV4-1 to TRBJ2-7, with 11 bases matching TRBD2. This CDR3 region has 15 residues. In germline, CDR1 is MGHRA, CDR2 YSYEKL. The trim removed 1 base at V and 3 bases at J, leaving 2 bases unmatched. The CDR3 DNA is TGCGCCAGCAGCCAAGCTCTAGCGGGGGGCTACGAGCAGTACTTC. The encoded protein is CASSQALAGGYEQYF.

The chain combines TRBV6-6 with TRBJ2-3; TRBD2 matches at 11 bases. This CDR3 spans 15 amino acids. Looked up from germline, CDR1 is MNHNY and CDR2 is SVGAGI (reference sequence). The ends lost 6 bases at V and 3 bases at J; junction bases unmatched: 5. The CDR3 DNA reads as TGTGCCAGCAGGACGACTAGCGGGGAGACAGATACGCAGTATTTT. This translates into CASRTTSGETDTQYF.

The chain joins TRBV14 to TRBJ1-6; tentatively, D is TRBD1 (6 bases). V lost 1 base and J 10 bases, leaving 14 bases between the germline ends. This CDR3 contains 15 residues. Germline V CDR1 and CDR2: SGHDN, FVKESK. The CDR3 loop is CASSQGRGIGSPLHF. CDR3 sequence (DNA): TGTGCCAGCAGCCAAGGGAGGGGGATAGGCTCACCCCTCCACTTT.

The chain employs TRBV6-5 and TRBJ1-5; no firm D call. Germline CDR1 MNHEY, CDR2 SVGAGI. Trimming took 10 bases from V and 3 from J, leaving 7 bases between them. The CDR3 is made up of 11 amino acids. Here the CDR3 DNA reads TGTGCCACGGGAGTCAATCAGCCCCAGCATTTT. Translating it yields CATGVNQPQHF.

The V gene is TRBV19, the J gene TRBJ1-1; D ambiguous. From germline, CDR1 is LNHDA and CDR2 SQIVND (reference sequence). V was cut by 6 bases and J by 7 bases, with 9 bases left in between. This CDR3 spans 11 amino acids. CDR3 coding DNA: TGTGCCAGTAGGGGCGGCATTGAAGCTTTCTTT. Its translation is CASRGGIEAFF.

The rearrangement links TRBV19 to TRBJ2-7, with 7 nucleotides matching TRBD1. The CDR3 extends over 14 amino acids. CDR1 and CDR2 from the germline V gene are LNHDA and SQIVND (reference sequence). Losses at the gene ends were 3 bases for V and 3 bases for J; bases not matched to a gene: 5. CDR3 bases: TGTGCCAGTAGTATTCGTACAGGGGTCTACGAGCAGTACTTC. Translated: CASSIRTGVYEQYF.

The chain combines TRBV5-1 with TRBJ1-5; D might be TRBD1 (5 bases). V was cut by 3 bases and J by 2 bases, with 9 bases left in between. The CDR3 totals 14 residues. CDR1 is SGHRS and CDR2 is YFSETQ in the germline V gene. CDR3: CASSYQGGNQPQHF. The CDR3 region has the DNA TGCGCCAGCAGCTACCAGGGTGGCAATCAGCCCCAGCATTTT. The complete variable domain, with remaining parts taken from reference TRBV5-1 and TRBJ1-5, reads KAGVTQTPRYLIKTRGQQVTLSCSPISGHRSVSWYQQTPGQGLQFLFEYFSETQRNKGNFPGRFSGRQFSNSRSEMNVSTLELGDSALYLCASSYQGGNQPQHFGDGTRLSIL.

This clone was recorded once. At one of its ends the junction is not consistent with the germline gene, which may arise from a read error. The CDR3 loop is CASTAGQGALGVTF. CDR3 bases: TGTGCCAGCACCGCGGGACAGGGTGCCCTAGGAGTCACCTTC. V is TRBV18 and J is TRBJ2-7; 9 nucleotides agree with TRBD1. Germline-derived CDR1 and CDR2 are KGHSH and LQKENI. The CDR3 spans 14 residues.

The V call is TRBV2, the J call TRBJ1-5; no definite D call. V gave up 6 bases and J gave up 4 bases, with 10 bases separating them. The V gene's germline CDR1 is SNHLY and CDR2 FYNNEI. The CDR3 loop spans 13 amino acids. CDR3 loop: CASRGRENQPQHF. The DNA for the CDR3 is TGTGCCAGCAGAGGACGGGAGAATCAGCCCCAGCATTTT. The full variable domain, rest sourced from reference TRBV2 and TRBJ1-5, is EPEVTQTPSHQVTQMGQEVILRCVPISNHLYFYWYRQILGQKVEFLVSFYNNEISEKSEIFDDQFSVERPDGSNFTLKIRSTKLEDSAMYFCASRGRENQPQHFGDGTRLSIL.

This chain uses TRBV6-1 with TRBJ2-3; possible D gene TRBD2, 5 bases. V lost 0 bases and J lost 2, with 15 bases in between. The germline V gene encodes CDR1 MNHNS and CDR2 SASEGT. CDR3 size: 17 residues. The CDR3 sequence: CASSEALRMRDTDTQYF. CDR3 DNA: TGTGCCAGCAGTGAAGCGCTTCGGATGAGGGACACAGATACGCAGTATTTT.

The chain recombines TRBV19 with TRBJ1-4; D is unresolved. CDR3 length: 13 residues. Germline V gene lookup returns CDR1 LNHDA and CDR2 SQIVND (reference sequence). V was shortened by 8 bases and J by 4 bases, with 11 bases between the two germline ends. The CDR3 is CASAGPYNEKLFF. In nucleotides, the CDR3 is TGTGCCAGTGCGGGTCCTTATAATGAAAAACTGTTTTTT. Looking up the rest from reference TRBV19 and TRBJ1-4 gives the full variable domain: DGGITQSPKYLFRKEGQNVTLSCEQNLNHDAMYWYRQDPGQGLRLIYYSQIVNDFQKGDIAEGYSVSREKKESFPLTVTSAQKNPTAFYLCASAGPYNEKLFFGSGTQLSVL.

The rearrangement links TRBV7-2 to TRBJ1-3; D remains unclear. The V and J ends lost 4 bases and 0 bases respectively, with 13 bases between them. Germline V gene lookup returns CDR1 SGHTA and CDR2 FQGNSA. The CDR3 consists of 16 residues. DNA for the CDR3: TGTGCCAGCAGCTCCCAGGTTCATCTCTCTGGAAACACCATATATTTT. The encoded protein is CASSSQVHLSGNTIYF.